This T cell receptor (beta chain) was identified during a study of regulatory T cells in long-lasting Graves disease. The time point here: persistent/refractory GD, antithyroid drugs over 5 years with positive TRAb. Isolated PBMC RNA provided the starting material for the TCR library. Study results and limitations: Accuracy might have suffered from few samples. TCR diversity in persistent Graves' patients was below that of newly diagnosed ones. Patients with persistent disease showed a bias toward TRBV28, TRBJ1-2 and TRBJ2-5.

The V gene end was trimmed by 4 bases and the J gene end by 8 bases; junction bases not matched to a gene: 11. Germline-derived CDR1 and CDR2 are SQVTM and ANQGSEA. CDR3 length equals 14 residues. Comments on this clonotype: What it binds is unknown.

Library construction for TCR beta used iRepertoire HTBI primers and Arm-PCR of CDR3 regions. TCRdb redid the calling of the multiplex PCR reads with MiXCR, one entry per CDR3 protein. The table lists approximately 690,000 distinct CDR3 sequences, around 30% of them singletons. This clonotype was sampled from a female donor with Graves disease. This chain connects TRBV29-1 to TRBJ1-5; TRBD1 matches 7 bases. Material: peripheral blood mononuclear cells (PBMCs), obtained when the disease was refractory, from a patient treated with antithyroid drugs. CDR3 sequence reads: CSVGRGTAKEPQHF. The CDR3 nucleotides read TGCAGCGTTGGCCGCGGGACAGCGAAGGAGCCCCAGCATTTT.